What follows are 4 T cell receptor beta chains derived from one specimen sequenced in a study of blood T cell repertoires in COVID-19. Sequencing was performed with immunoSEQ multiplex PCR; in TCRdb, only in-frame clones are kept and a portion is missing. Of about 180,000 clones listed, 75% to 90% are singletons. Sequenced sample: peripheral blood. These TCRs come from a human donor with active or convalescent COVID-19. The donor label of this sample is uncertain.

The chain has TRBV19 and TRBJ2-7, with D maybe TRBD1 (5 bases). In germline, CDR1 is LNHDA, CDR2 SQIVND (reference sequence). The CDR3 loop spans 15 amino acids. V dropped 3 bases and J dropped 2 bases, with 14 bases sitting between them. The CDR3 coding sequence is TGTGCCAGTAGTATCTCGCCAGGGTCGGCCTACGAGCAGTACTTC. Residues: CASSISPGSAYEQYF.

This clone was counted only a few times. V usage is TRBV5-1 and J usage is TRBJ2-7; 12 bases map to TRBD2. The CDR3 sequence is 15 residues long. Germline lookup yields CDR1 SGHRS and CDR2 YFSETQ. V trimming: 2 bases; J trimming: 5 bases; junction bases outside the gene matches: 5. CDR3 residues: CASSLGLAGMDEQYF. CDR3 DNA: TGCGCCAGCAGCTTAGGACTAGCGGGAATGGACGAGCAGTACTTC.

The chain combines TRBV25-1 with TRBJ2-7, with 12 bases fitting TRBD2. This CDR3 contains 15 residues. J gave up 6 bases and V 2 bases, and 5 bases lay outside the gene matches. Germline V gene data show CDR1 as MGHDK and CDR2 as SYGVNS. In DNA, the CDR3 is TGTGCCAGCAGTGAACTAGCGGGAGGGCGGATCGAGCAGTACTTC. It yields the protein CASSELAGGRIEQYF.

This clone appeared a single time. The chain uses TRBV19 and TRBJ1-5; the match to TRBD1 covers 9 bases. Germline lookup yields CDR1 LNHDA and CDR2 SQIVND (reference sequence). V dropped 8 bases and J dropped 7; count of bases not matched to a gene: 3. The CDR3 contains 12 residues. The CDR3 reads CASRTGAQPQHF. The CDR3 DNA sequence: TGTGCCAGTCGGACAGGGGCCCAGCCCCAGCATTTT. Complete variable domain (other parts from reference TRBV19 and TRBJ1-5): DGGITQSPKYLFRKEGQNVTLSCEQNLNHDAMYWYRQDPGQGLRLIYYSQIVNDFQKGDIAEGYSVSREKKESFPLTVTSAQKNPTAFYLCASRTGAQPQHFGDGTRLSIL.